This T cell receptor (beta chain) came from a study of beta chain features in type 1 diabetes. Worth noting for this clone: Other DNA sequences from this sample encode an identical CDR3 as well.

The V end lost 5 bases, the J end lost 5 bases, and 6 bases lay between the germline ends. Germline-derived CDR1 and CDR2 are SGHAT and FQNNGV. The CDR3 has 11 amino acids. As every portion of the isolated RNA was reverse transcribed, the sequencing read expressed TCRB transcripts. Measured with immunoSEQ multiplex PCR; TCRdb has only the in-frame clones, and not every one. The table records about 250,000 clones, roughly 14% of them present only once. The specimen sequenced was naive CD4+ T cells from blood. V and J are TRBV11-2 and TRBJ2-5, with unresolved D. This TCR was recovered from a woman aged 40 to 50 in good health. The CDR3 DNA reads TGTGCCAGCAGCCTTCGGGAGACCCAGTACTTC. Amino acids: CASSLRETQYF.